This T cell receptor beta chain was profiled in a study of blood T cell repertoires in COVID-19 (dated by TCRdb to 2020 to 2021). Regarding the study in general: Samples covering the acute and convalescent phases of COVID-19 were provided by collaborators in the United States, Italy and Spain. The material from the prospective study consisted of cDNA or gDNA derived from T cells, B-cell-depleted T cells, or PBMCs. The samples were drawn from two sources: the first 160 participants of the ongoing ImmuneRACE study, and 950 to 1,500 subjects contributed by 6 global collaborators. Subjects who had been exposed to COVID-19, were actively infected with it, or had recovered from it provided the deeply sampled blood TCRbeta repertoires that made up the dataset. The sample metadata nearly always contained a de-identified subject ID, COVID-19 status, age in years and sex. The repertoires were released in a freely available public database meant as a resource for research on the immune response to SARS-CoV-2. Where available, HLA class I and class II types were obtained from metadata supplied by the sample provider rather than from assay-based typing.

Overall study results and their limits: How much clinical and demographic metadata was included differed by source and by participant, and the metadata was provided uncurated.

Samples from volunteer blood donors who had recovered from COVID-19 were contributed by a second Seattle source. Whole blood was collected in K2EDTA tubes by collaborating institutions according to the institutions' own protocols. Collaborator samples were shipped for TCRbeta analysis as frozen whole blood, isolated PBMCs, or DNA extracted from either sample type. Turning to this clone: Its antigen is still unknown. Qualities for individual bases were not recorded, and no much larger clone is one base off.

TCRbeta CDR3 regions were amplified from genomic DNA using the immunoSEQ Assay, a bias-controlled multiplex PCR. Per the authors' processing: Nucleated cell counts per sample were estimated from amplification of reference gene primers within the assay. To quantify the absolute abundance of each unique TCRbeta CDR3 rearrangement, sequence reads were collapsed and filtered. For each sample, productive Simpson clonality was calculated by taking the square root of Simpson's diversity index across productive rearrangements. Drawn from immuneACCESS, this table holds only the in-frame rearrangements with V and J called that TCRdb kept. Clones are partly lost; checked studies trace under half to an unresolved V gene and leave the rest unexplained. V, J and clone size derive from that table, while D and trimming were established from the DNA sequence. For this sample the table gives about 170,000 clones, of which about four fifths were detected only once. Roughly 8% of the sample rests with the top ten.

CDR1 and CDR2 are read off the germline V gene as SGHDN and FVKESK. V drops 4 bases and J drops 4 bases, leaving 16 bases in between. The CDR3 holds 16 amino acids from the cysteine to the phenylalanine. Only the CDR3 portion is preserved as DNA: 48 bases, with reading frame beginning at the first base. The V gene is TRBV14 and the J gene is TRBJ2-2, with the D gene uncertain. Sequenced: peripheral blood. This TCR was recovered from a man aged 40-55 years who had recovered from COVID-19. The nucleotides are TGTGCCAGCAGCCCCTACTGGGCGCTGGGCACCGGGGAGCTGTTTTTT. Its translation reads: CASSPYWALGTGELFF.